These 26 T cell receptor beta chains share one sample of origin, sequenced in a study of T cell responses to AZD1222 COVID-19 vaccine. Profiling relied on immunoSEQ multiplex PCR, and the TCRdb table lists in-frame clones only, not all of them. The table has tens of thousands of clones, approximately 85% seen once. The sample was peripheral blood, taken on day 0 of AZD1222 vaccination. These receptors were collected from an adult in good health.

This chain uses TRBV3-1 (or the pseudogene TRBV3-2) with TRBJ1-3; D is uncertain. The CDR3 runs to 15 residues. CDR1 LGHDT and CDR2 YNNKEL come from the germline V gene (reference sequence). Trimming stripped 1 base from V and 0 bases from J, with 7 bases between. CDR3 coding DNA: TGTGCCAGCAGCCAAGGAATACTCTCTGGAAACACCATATATTTT. Translating it yields CASSQGILSGNTIYF.

The chain's CDR3 is CASSKIRQGNQPQHF. DNA for the CDR3: TGTGCCAGTAGTAAGATTAGACAGGGCAATCAGCCCCAGCATTTT. The V call is TRBV19, the J call TRBJ1-5; D is possibly TRBD1 (6 bases). Trimming took off 4 bases at V and 2 bases at J, with 12 bases between the two ends. CDR1 is LNHDA and CDR2 is SQIVND in the germline V gene (reference sequence). The length of the CDR3 is 15 residues. Drawing the rest from reference TRBV19 and TRBJ1-5, the complete variable domain is DGGITQSPKYLFRKEGQNVTLSCEQNLNHDAMYWYRQDPGQGLRLIYYSQIVNDFQKGDIAEGYSVSREKKESFPLTVTSAQKNPTAFYLCASSKIRQGNQPQHFGDGTRLSIL.

The chain has TRBV19 and TRBJ2-1, with D uncertain. The CDR3 sequence is 15 residues long. Germline CDR1 and CDR2: LNHDA and SQIVND (reference sequence). V shed 5 bases and J shed 0 bases, with 11 bases lying between them. CDR3 bases: TGTGCCAGTAGTCCGAATACCATCTCCTACAATGAGCAGTTCTTC. Protein: CASSPNTISYNEQFF.

The chain combines TRBV25-1 with TRBJ2-7; D gene unclear. From germline, CDR1 is MGHDK and CDR2 SYGVNS. CDR3 length equals 13 residues. The V and J ends lost 2 bases and 10 bases respectively, with 15 bases between them. The CDR3 sequence is CASSEEIAARQYF. The CDR3 region has the DNA TGTGCCAGCAGTGAAGAGATTGCGGCGAGACAGTACTTC.

A few counts support this clone. The chain combines TRBV25-1 with TRBJ1-2, with D possibly TRBD1 on 5 matching bases. The germline V gene encodes CDR1 MGHDK and CDR2 SYGVNS. V lost 2 bases and J 4 bases, leaving 17 bases between the germline ends. The CDR3 is 16 residues long. The CDR3 DNA reads TGTGCCAGCAGTGAACTTCAGGGTTTGGACCCCTATGGCTACACCTTC. Translated: CASSELQGLDPYGYTF.

The genes are TRBV30 and TRBJ2-7, with D hard to call. The V end lost 5 bases, the J end lost 4 bases, and 6 bases lay between the germline ends. This CDR3 region has 10 residues. Germline V gene lookup returns CDR1 GTSNPN and CDR2 SVGIG (reference sequence). The CDR3 nucleotides are TGTGCCTGGGGGCAGTACGAGCAGTACTTC. Translating it yields CAWGQYEQYF.

The rearrangement joins TRBV5-1 to TRBJ2-5, with 9 nucleotides matching TRBD2. The CDR3 loop spans 14 amino acids. Germline trimming cut 5 bases from V and 1 base from J; bases unmatched to any gene: 3. In germline, CDR1 is SGHRS, CDR2 YFSETQ. DNA for the CDR3: TGCGCCAGCAGTATTAGCGGGGGCCAAGAGACCCAGTACTTC. Translation: CASSISGGQETQYF.

This rearrangement joins TRBV14 to TRBJ1-3; D is perhaps TRBD1 (5 bases). This CDR3 has 14 residues. Germline V gene data show CDR1 as SGHDN and CDR2 as FVKESK. The V gene lost 4 bases and the J gene lost 0 bases, with 7 bases spanning the gap. DNA for the CDR3: TGTGCCAGCAGCCGGGGGGACTCTGGAAACACCATATATTTT. Translated: CASSRGDSGNTIYF.

The V call is TRBV7-2, the J call TRBJ2-1; D possibly matches TRBD1 or TRBD2 (5 bases each). Germline assignment: CDR1 SGHTA and CDR2 FQGNSA. This CDR3 comprises 15 residues. The V end lost 5 bases, the J end lost 9 bases, and 20 bases lay between the germline ends. The CDR3 sequence: CASSPGSRRNSEQFF. CDR3 sequence (DNA): TGTGCCAGCAGCCCAGGGAGCCGGAGGAATAGTGAGCAGTTCTTC.

This clone was observed once. This chain joins TRBV6-1 and TRBJ1-4, with 10 bases aligning to TRBD1. The CDR3 is 17 residues long. V was clipped by 1 base and J by 8 bases; unmatched bases: 10. CDR1 and CDR2 (germline): MNHNS, SASEGT. The CDR3 bases are TGTGCCAGCAGTGAAGGGCGAAGGGGACAGGGGCGCGAAAAACTGTTTTTT. Translating it yields CASSEGRRGQGREKLFF.

This clone was seen more than once but under ten times. V gene TRBV2 combines with J gene TRBJ2-5, with D perhaps matching TRBD1 or TRBD2 (5 bases each). The CDR3 totals 13 residues. Per germline, CDR1 SNHLY and CDR2 FYNNEI. V shed 6 bases and J shed 7 bases, with 15 bases lying between them. CDR3: CASRGTKGGTQYF. For the CDR3, the DNA is TGTGCCAGCAGGGGGACCAAAGGCGGGACCCAGTACTTC. The full variable domain, with the rest looked up from reference TRBV2 and TRBJ2-5, is EPEVTQTPSHQVTQMGQEVILRCVPISNHLYFYWYRQILGQKVEFLVSFYNNEISEKSEIFDDQFSVERPDGSNFTLKIRSTKLEDSAMYFCASRGTKGGTQYFGPGTRLLVL.

This chain uses TRBV9 with TRBJ1-2; no clear D gene. From germline, CDR1 is SGDLS and CDR2 YYNGEE. Trimming shortened V by 7 bases and J by 5 bases, and 6 bases separated the two germline ends. This CDR3 is built from 10 residues. The CDR3 here is CASGEYGYTF. DNA for the CDR3: TGTGCCAGCGGGGAGTATGGCTACACCTTC.

The rearrangement joins TRBV9 to TRBJ2-2; possibly TRBD2 for D (5 bases). CDR1 and CDR2 from the germline V gene are SGDLS and YYNGEE. This CDR3 has 15 amino acids. V was clipped by 0 bases and J by 3 bases, with 9 bases between them. The CDR3 region is CASSVVGLHTGELFF. Written as DNA, the CDR3 is TGTGCCAGCAGCGTAGTTGGACTTCACACCGGGGAGCTGTTTTTT.

The chain joins TRBV7-2 to TRBJ2-7; no definite D call. V was trimmed by 8 bases and J by 7 bases, leaving 15 bases between them. In germline, CDR1 is SGHTA, CDR2 FQGNSA. The CDR3 runs to 12 residues. The CDR3 reads CASGSTTREQYF. In DNA, the CDR3 is TGTGCCAGCGGCTCCACAACGAGAGAGCAGTACTTC.

The chain has TRBV11-2 and TRBJ2-7; perhaps TRBD1 as D (6 bases). With 1 base removed from V and 7 bases from J, the gap between germline ends came to 11 bases. Germline-derived CDR1 and CDR2 are SGHAT and FQNNGV. The CDR3 contains 13 residues. The chain's CDR3 is CASSLGGLGEQYF. CDR3 nucleotide sequence: TGTGCCAGCAGCTTAGGGGGGCTTGGAGAGCAGTACTTC.

There are a few counts of this clone. The chain's CDR3 is CASSSPMSPGRPSRNTIYF. The CDR3 DNA sequence: TGTGCCAGCAGCTCACCGATGAGCCCGGGACGGCCTAGCCGAAACACCATATATTTT. The chain links TRBV14 to TRBJ1-3; weak D call: TRBD1 (5 bases). V was trimmed by 5 bases and J by 5 bases, leaving 28 bases between them. The CDR3 is 19 amino acids. CDR1 is SGHDN and CDR2 is FVKESK in the germline V gene.

This clone was recorded a few times. This sequence joins TRBV19 and TRBJ1-2, with a weak D call TRBD1 (5 bases). Trimming left V 9 bases short and J 5 bases short, with 25 bases between. The CDR3 is 16 amino acids. Germline V gene data show CDR1 as LNHDA and CDR2 as SQIVND (reference sequence). The CDR3 DNA reads as TGTGCCAGCCGATCCCCCGACCGACCGGGGGGTTATGGCTACACCTTC. Encoded protein: CASRSPDRPGGYGYTF.

The count of this clone is one. The chain carries TRBV7-9 and TRBJ1-2; 9 bases line up with TRBD1. Germline V gene data show CDR1 as SEHNR and CDR2 as FQNEAQ (reference sequence). V lost 0 bases to trimming and J lost 7 bases; unmatched junction nucleotides: 3. CDR3 size: 14 residues. The DNA of the CDR3 is TGTGCCAGCAGCTTAGCACAGGGGGCTGGTGGCTACACCTTC. Translating it yields CASSLAQGAGGYTF.

The rearrangement links TRBV5-6 to TRBJ1-1; 8 bases agree with TRBD1. The CDR3 covers 14 residues. From germline, CDR1 is SGHDT and CDR2 YYEEEE. The V segment lost 2 bases and the J segment 3 bases; nucleotides outside the gene matches: 3. The CDR3 is CASSFTGGDTEAFF. The CDR3 DNA reads TGTGCCAGCAGCTTTACAGGGGGGGACACTGAAGCTTTCTTT.

The rearrangement joins TRBV7-8 to TRBJ1-3; possibly TRBD1 for D (5 bases). In germline, CDR1 is SGHVS, CDR2 FQNEAQ. The V end was cut by 7 bases, the J end by 2 bases, with 18 bases between. CDR3 length equals 16 residues. For the CDR3, the DNA is TGTGCCAGCAACCCAGGGCGGGGAGGGACTGGAAACACCATATATTTT. Translation: CASNPGRGGTGNTIYF.

To note about this clone: At one end, the junction sequence differs from germline, possibly due to a read error. The gene calls are TRBV6-5 and TRBJ2-7; D is perhaps TRBD2 (5 bases). Germline V gene sequence: CDR1 MNHEY, CDR2 SVGAGI. This CDR3 is built from 11 residues. Here the CDR3 reads CASRDGLVAWF. In DNA form, the CDR3 reads TGTGCCAGCAGGGATGGACTCGTCGCATGGTTC.

This clone was observed a handful of times. V is TRBV6-6 and J is TRBJ2-1, with 10 bases aligning to TRBD2. Germline CDR1 and CDR2: MNHNY and SVGAGI (reference sequence). Losses at the gene ends were 5 bases for V and 4 bases for J; bases not matched to a gene: 11. The CDR3 spans 17 residues. For the CDR3, the DNA is TGTGCCAGCAGTCTCCGGGGTGTTAGCGGGGGGTACAATGAGCAGTTCTTC. Amino acids: CASSLRGVSGGYNEQFF.

This chain uses TRBV30 with TRBJ1-2; D remains ambiguous. The germline V gene has CDR1 GTSNPN and CDR2 SVGIG (reference sequence). V lost 5 bases to trimming and J lost 3 bases, with 13 bases between them. CDR3 length: 13 amino acids. The CDR3 loop is CAWGPLVYYGYTF. CDR3 nucleotide sequence: TGTGCCTGGGGGCCGTTAGTCTACTATGGCTACACCTTC. Together with reference TRBV30 and TRBJ1-2, the CDR3 gives the full variable domain: SQTIHQWPATLVQPVGSPLSLECTVEGTSNPNLYWYRQAAGRGLQLLFYSVGIGQISSEVPQNLSASRPQDRQFILSSKKLLLSDSGFYLCAWGPLVYYGYTFGSGTRLTVV.

V is TRBV9 and J is TRBJ1-1; 10 bases are shared with TRBD1. Losses at the gene ends were 1 base for V and 3 bases for J; bases not matched to a gene: 3. This CDR3 comprises 15 residues. From germline, CDR1 is SGDLS and CDR2 YYNGEE. CDR3 sequence (DNA): TGTGCCAGCAGCGTATTAGGACAGGGGGACACTGAAGCTTTCTTT. This sequence encodes CASSVLGQGDTEAFF.

The chain carries TRBV19 and TRBJ2-5; TRBD2 is a possible D gene (6 bases). The CDR3 totals 14 residues. V lost 7 bases and J 3 bases, leaving 15 bases between the germline ends. From germline, CDR1 is LNHDA and CDR2 SQIVND (reference sequence). CDR3 loop: CASTPGTRKETQYF. CDR3 bases: TGTGCCAGTACCCCCGGGACTCGGAAAGAGACCCAGTACTTC.

The V and J genes are TRBV11-3 and TRBJ2-2; D perhaps matches TRBD2 (6 bases). Trimming pared 0 bases from V and 1 base from J, leaving 15 bases between. Germline lookup yields CDR1 SGHNT and CDR2 YENEEA. The length of the CDR3 is 18 residues. The CDR3 DNA sequence: TGTGCCAGCAGCTTAGACGTTGTGGGGACTCTGAACACCGGGGAGCTGTTTTTT. As protein: CASSLDVVGTLNTGELFF.